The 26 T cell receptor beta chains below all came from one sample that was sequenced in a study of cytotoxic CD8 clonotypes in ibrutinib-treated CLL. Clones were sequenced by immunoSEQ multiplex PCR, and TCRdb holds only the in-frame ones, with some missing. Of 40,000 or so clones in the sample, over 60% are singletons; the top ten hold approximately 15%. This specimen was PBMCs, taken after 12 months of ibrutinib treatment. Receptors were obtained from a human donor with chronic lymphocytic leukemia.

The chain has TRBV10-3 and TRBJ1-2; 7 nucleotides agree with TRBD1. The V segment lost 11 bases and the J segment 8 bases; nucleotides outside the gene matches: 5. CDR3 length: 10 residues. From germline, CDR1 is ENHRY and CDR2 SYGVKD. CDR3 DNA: TGTGCCGCCGGACAGGACGGCTACACCTTC. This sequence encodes CAAGQDGYTF.

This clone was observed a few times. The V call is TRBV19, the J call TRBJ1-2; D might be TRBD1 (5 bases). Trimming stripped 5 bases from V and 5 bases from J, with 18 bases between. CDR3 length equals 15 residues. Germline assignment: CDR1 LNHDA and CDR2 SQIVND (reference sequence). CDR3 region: CASSVSSGFGYGYTF. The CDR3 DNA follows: TGTGCCAGTAGTGTCTCCTCAGGGTTTGGGTATGGCTACACCTTC.

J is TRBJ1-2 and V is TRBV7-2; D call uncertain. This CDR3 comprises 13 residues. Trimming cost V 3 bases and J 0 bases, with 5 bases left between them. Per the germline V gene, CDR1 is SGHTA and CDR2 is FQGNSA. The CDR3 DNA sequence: TGTGCCAGCAGCTTTTGGGCTAACTATGGCTACACCTTC. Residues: CASSFWANYGYTF.

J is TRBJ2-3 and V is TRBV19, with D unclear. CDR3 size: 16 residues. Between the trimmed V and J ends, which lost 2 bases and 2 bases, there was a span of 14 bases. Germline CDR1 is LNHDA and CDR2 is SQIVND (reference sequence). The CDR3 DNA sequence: TGTGCCAGTAGTATATCTTTAGCAGAACACACAGATACGCAGTATTTT. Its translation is CASSISLAEHTDTQYF.

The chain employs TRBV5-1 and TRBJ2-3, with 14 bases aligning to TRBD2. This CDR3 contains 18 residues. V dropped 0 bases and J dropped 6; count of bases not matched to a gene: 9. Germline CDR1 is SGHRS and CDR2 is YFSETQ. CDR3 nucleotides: TGCGCCAGCAGCTTGGTTTCCCCGGGACTAGCGGGAGCGGATACGCAGTATTTT. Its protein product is CASSLVSPGLAGADTQYF.

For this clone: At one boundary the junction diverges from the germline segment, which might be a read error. The CDR3 protein is CASSESTPGGGSF. CDR3 bases: TGCGCCAGCAGTGAGTCGACCCCCGGAGGGGGCTCCTTC. The rearrangement uses TRBV10-2 and TRBJ1-2; 7 nucleotides match TRBD1. The CDR3 length is 13 residues. Germline values: CDR1 WSHSY, CDR2 SAAADI.

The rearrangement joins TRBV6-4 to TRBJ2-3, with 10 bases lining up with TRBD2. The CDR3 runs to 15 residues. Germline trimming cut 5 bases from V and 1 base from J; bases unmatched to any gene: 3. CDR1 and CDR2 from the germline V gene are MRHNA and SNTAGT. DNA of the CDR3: TGTGCCAGCAGTTCCGGGACTAGCGGCACAGATACGCAGTATTTT. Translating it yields CASSSGTSGTDTQYF.

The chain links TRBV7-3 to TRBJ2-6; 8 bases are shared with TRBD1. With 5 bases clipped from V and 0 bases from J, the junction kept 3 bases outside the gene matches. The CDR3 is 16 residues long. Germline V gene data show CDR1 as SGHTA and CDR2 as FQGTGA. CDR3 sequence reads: CASSATGDSGANVLTF. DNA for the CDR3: TGTGCCAGCAGCGCGACAGGGGACTCTGGGGCCAACGTCCTGACTTTC.

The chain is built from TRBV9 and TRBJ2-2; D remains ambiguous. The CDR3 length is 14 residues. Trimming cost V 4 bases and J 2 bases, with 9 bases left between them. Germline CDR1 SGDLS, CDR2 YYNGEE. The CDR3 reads CASSLAVNTGELFF. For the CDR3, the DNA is TGTGCCAGCAGCCTGGCGGTCAACACCGGGGAGCTGTTTTTT.

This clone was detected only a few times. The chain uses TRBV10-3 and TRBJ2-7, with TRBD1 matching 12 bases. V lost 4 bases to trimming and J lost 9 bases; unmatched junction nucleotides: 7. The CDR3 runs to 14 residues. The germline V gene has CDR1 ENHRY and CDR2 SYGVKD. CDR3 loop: CAISGGTGGDGQYF. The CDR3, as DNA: TGTGCCATCAGTGGTGGGACAGGGGGCGACGGGCAGTACTTC.

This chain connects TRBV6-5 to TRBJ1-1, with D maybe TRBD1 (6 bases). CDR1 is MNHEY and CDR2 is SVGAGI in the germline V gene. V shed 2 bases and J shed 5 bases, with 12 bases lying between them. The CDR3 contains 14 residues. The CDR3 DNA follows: TGTGCCAGCAGTTACACGGGACAAAGAACTGAAGCTTTCTTT. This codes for CASSYTGQRTEAFF.

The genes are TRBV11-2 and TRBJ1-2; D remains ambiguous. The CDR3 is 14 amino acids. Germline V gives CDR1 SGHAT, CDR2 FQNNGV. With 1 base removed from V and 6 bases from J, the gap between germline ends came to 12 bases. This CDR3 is CASSLGARTDGYTF. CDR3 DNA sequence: TGTGCCAGCAGCTTAGGTGCAAGGACTGATGGCTACACCTTC.

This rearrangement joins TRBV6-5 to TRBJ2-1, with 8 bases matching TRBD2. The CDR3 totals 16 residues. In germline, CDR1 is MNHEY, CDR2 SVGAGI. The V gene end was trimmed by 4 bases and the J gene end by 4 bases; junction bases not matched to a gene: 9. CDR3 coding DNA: TGTGCCAGCAGTTTACCCGGAAGCGGGAGTTACAATGAGCAGTTCTTC. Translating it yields CASSLPGSGSYNEQFF.

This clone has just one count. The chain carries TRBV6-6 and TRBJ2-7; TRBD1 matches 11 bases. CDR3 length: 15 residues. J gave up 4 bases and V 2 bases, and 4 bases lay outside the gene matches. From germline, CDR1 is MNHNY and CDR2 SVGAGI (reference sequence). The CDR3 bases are TGTGCCAGCAGTTACCCTGGACAGGGGGCGTACGAGCAGTACTTC. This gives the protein CASSYPGQGAYEQYF.

As DNA, the CDR3 is TGTGCCAGCAGCAATAGGACAGGAAACAACTATGGCTACACCTTC. As protein: CASSNRTGNNYGYTF. This sequence joins TRBV21-1 and TRBJ1-2; the table's D call of TRBD1 was not tested on the DNA. TRBV21-1 is shown as a pseudogene. CDR3 length equals 15 residues.

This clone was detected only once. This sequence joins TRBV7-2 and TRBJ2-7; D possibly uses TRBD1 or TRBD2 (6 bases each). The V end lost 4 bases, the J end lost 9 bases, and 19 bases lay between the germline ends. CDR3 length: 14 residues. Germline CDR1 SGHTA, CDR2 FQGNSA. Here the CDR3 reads CASSSGLGGDGQYF. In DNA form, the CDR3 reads TGTGCCAGCAGCTCAGGCTTGGGGGGCGACGGGCAGTACTTC. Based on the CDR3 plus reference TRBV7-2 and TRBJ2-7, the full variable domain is GAGVSQSPSNKVTEKGKDVELRCDPISGHTALYWYRQSLGQGLEFLIYFQGNSAPDKSGLPSDRFSAERTGGSVSTLTIQRTQQEDSAVYLCASSSGLGGDGQYFGPGTRLTVT.

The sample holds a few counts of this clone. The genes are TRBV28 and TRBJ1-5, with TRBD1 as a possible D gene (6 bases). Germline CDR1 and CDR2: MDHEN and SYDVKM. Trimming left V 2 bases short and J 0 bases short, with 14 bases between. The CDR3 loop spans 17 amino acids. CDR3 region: CASSLVLGQYSNQPQHF. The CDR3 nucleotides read TGTGCCAGCAGTTTAGTTCTGGGACAATATAGCAATCAGCCCCAGCATTTT.

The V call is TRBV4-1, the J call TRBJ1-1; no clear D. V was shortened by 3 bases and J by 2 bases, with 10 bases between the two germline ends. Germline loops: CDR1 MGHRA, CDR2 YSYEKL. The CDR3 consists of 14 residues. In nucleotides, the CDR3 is TGCGCCAGCAGCCACGGACCAGAAAACACTGAAGCTTTCTTT. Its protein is CASSHGPENTEAFF.

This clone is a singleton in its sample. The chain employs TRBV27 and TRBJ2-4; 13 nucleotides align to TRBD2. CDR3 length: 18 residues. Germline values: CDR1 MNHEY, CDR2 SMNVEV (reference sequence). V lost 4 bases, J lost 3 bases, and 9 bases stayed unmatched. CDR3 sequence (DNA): TGTGCCAGCAGTTCCGGTCCGGGACTAGCGGGAATCAAAAACATTCAGTACTTC. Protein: CASSSGPGLAGIKNIQYF.

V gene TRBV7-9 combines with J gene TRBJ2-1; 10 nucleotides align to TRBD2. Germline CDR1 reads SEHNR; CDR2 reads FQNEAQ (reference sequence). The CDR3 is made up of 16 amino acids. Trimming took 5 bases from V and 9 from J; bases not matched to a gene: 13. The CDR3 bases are TGTGCCAGCAGCCGCTCCGGCCTAGCGGGAGTGTCTGAGCAGTTCTTC. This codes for CASSRSGLAGVSEQFF. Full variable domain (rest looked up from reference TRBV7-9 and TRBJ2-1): DTGVSQNPRHKITKRGQNVTFRCDPISEHNRLYWYRQTLGQGPEFLTYFQNEAQLEKSRLLSDRFSAERPKGSFSTLEIQRTEQGDSAMYLCASSRSGLAGVSEQFFGPGTRLTVL.

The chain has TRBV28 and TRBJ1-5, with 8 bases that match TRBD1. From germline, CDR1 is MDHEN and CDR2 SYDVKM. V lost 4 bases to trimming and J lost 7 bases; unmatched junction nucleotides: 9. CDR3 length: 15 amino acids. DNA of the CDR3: TGTGCCAGCAGTTACCCTGGACAGGGAAGGCAGCCCCAGCATTTT. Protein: CASSYPGQGRQPQHF.

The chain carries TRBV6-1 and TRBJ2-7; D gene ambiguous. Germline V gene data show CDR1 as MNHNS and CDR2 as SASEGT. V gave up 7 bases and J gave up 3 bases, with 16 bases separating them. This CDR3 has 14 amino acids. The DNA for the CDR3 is TGTGCCAGCAAGGTAGGCGGATCACTCTACGAGCAGTACTTC. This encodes CASKVGGSLYEQYF.

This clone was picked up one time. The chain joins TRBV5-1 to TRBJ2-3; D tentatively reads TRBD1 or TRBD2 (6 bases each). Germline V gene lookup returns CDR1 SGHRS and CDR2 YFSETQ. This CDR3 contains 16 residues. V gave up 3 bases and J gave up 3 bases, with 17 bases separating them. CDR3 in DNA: TGCGCCAGCAGCTGGGGTCGTGGAGGGGGGACAGATACGCAGTATTTT. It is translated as CASSWGRGGGTDTQYF.

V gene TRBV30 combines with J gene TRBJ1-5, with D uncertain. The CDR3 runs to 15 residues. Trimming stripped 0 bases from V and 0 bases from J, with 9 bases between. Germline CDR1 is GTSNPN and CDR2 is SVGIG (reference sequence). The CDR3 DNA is TGTGCCTGGAGTGTACCTCAGAATAGCAATCAGCCCCAGCATTTT. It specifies CAWSVPQNSNQPQHF.

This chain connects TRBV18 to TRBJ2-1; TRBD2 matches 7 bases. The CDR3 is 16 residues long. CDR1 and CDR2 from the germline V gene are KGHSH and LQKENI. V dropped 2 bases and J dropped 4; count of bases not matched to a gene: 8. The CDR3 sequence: CASSPAGAPLYNEQFF. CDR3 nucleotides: TGTGCCAGCTCACCAGCGGGAGCGCCCCTTTACAATGAGCAGTTCTTC.

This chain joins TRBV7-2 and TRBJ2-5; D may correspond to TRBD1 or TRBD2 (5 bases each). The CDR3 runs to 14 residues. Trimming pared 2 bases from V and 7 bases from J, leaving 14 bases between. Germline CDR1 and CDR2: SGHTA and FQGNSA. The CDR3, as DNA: TGTGCCAGCAGCTTACAGGGCTCTGGGACGACCCAGTACTTC. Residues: CASSLQGSGTTQYF.